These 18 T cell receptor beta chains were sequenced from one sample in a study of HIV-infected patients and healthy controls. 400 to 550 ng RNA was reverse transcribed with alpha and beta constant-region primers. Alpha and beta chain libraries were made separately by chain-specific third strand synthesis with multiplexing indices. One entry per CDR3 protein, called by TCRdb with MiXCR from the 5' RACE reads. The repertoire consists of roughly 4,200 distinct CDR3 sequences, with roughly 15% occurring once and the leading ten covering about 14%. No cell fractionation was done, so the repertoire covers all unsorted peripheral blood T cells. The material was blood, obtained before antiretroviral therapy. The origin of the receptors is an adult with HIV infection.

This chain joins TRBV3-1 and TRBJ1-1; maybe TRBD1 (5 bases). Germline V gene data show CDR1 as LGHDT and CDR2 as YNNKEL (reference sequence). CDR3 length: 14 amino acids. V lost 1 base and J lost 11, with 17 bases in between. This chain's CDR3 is CASSQGRGRAWAFF. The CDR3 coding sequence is TGTGCCAGCAGCCAAGGGAGGGGTAGGGCCTGGGCTTTCTTT.

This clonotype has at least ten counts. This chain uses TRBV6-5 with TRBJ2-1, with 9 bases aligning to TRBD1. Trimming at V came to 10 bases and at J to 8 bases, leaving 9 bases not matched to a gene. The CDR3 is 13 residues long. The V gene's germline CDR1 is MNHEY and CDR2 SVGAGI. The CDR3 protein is CATRGQGLYEQFF. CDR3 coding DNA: TGTGCCACCCGGGGACAGGGATTGTATGAGCAGTTCTTC.

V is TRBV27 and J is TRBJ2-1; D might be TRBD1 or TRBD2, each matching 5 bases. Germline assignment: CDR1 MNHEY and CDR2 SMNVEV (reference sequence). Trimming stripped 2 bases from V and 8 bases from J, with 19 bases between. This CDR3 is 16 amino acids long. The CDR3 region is CASSLAPPGAGYEQFF. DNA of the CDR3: TGTGCCAGCAGTTTAGCACCCCCCGGGGCCGGGTATGAGCAGTTCTTC.

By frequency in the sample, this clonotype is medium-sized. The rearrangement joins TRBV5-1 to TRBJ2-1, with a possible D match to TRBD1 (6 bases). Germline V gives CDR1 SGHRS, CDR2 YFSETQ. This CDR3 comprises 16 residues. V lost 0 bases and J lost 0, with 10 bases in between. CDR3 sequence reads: CASSLGQGSSYNEQFF. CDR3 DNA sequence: TGCGCCAGCAGCTTGGGGCAGGGGAGCTCCTACAATGAGCAGTTCTTC.

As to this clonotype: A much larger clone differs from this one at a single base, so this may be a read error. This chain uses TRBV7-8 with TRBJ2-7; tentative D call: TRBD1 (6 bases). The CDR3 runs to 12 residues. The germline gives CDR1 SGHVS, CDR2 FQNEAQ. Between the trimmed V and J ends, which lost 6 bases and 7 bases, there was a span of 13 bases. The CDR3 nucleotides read TGTGCCAGCAGTCGCCAGCAGGGGGAGCAGTACTTC. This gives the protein CASSRQQGEQYF.

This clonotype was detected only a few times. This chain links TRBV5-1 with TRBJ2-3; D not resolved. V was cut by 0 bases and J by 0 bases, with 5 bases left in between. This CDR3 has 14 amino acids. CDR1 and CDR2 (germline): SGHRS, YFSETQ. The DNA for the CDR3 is TGCGCCAGCAGCTTGGAAGGTAGCACAGATACGCAGTATTTT. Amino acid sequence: CASSLEGSTDTQYF.

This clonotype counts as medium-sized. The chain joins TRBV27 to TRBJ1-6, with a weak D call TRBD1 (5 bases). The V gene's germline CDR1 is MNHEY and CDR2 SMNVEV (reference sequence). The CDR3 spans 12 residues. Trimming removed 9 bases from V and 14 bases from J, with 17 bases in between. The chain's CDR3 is CASGGGLGTLHF. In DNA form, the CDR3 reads TGTGCCAGTGGGGGGGGTCTCGGAACCCTCCACTTT.

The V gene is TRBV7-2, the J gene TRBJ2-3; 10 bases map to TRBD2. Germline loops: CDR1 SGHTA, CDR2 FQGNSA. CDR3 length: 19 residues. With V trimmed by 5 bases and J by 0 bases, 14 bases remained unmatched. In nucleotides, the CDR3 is TGTGCCAGCAGCCTGATGCTTCTAGCGGGAGTCCCTAGCACAGATACGCAGTATTTT. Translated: CASSLMLLAGVPSTDTQYF. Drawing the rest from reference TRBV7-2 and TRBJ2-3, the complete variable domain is GAGVSQSPSNKVTEKGKDVELRCDPISGHTALYWYRQSLGQGLEFLIYFQGNSAPDKSGLPSDRFSAERTGGSVSTLTIQRTQQEDSAVYLCASSLMLLAGVPSTDTQYFGPGTRLTVL.

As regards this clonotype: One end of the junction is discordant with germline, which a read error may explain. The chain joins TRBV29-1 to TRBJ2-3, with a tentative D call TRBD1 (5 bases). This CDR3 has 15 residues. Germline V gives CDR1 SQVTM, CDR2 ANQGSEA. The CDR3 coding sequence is TGCATCGTTGTCTCCCAGGACAACCCTGAGGATACTCAGTATTTT. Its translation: CIVVSQDNPEDTQYF.

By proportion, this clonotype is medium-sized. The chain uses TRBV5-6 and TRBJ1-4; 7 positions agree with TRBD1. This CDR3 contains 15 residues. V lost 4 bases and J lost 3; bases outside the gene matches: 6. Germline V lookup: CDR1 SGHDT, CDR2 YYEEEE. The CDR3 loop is CASSVYRGANEKLFF. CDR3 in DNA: TGTGCCAGCAGCGTCTACAGGGGAGCTAATGAAAAACTGTTTTTT.

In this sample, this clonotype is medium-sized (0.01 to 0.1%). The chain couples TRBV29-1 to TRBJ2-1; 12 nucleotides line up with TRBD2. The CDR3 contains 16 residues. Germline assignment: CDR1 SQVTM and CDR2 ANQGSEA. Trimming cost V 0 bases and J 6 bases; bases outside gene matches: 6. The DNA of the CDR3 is TGCAGCGTTGAAGATCGACTAGCGGGAGTTCCCAATGAGCAGTTCTTC. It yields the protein CSVEDRLAGVPNEQFF.

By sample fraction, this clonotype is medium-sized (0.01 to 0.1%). This CDR3 is CGGERNNEQFF. CDR3 DNA: TGCGGGGGAGAGCGGAACAATGAGCAGTTCTTC. The chain couples TRBV20-1 to TRBJ2-1; D is perhaps TRBD1 or TRBD2 (5 bases each). Germline V gene data show CDR1 as DFQATT and CDR2 as SNEGSKA (reference sequence). The CDR3 contains 11 residues.

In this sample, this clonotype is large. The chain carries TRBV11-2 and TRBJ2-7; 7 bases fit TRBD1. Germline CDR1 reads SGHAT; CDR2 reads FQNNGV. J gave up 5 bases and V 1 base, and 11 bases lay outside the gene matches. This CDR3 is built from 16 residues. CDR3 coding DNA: TGTGCCAGCAGCTTAGTTGGGGGACAGCCTAGGAACGAGCAGTACTTC. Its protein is CASSLVGGQPRNEQYF.

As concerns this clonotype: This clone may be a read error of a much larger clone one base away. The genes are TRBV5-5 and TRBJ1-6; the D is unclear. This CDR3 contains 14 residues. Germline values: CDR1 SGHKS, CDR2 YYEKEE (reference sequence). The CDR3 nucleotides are TGTGCCAGAAGCTTCCGGGCCTATAATTCACCCCTCCACTTT. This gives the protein CARSFRAYNSPLHF. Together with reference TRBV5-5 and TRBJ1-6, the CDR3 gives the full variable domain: DAGVTQSPTHLIKTRGQQVTLRCSPISGHKSVSWYQQVLGQGPQFIFQYYEKEERGRGNFPDRFSARQFPNYSSELNVNALLLGDSALYLCARSFRAYNSPLHFGNGTRLTVT.

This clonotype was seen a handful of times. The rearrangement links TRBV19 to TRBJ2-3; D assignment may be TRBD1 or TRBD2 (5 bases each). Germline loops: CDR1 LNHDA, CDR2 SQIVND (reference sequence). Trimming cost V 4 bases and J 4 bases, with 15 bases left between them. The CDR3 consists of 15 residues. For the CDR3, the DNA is TGTGCCAGTAGTAGCATTGGGGACGGTTCAGATACGCAGTATTTT. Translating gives CASSSIGDGSDTQYF. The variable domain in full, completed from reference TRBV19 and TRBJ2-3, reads DGGITQSPKYLFRKEGQNVTLSCEQNLNHDAMYWYRQDPGQGLRLIYYSQIVNDFQKGDIAEGYSVSREKKESFPLTVTSAQKNPTAFYLCASSSIGDGSDTQYFGPGTRLTVL.

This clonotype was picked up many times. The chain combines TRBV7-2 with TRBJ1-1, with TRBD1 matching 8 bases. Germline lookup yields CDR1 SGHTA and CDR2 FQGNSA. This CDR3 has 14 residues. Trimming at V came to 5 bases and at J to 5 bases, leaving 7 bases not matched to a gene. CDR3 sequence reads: CASSRGQAETEAFF. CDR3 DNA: TGTGCCAGCAGCAGGGGACAGGCGGAAACTGAAGCTTTCTTT.

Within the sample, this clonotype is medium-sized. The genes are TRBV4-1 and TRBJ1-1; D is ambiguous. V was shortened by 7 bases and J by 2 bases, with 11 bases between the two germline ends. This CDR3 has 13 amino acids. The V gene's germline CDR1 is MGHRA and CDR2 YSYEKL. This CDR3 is CASIGMANTEAFF. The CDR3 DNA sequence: TGCGCCAGCATCGGGATGGCCAACACTGAAGCTTTCTTT.

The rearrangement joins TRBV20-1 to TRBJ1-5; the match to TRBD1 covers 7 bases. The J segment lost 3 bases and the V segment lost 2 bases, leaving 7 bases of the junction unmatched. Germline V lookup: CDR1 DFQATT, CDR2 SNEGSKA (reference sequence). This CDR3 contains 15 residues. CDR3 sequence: CSARSGRGTNQPQHF. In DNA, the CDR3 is TGCAGTGCTAGATCAGGCAGGGGGACCAATCAGCCCCAGCATTTT.